A selection of T cell receptor beta chains follows, all from one sample in a study of blood T cell repertoires in COVID-19. Sequenced by immunoSEQ multiplex PCR; TCRdb stores in-frame clones only, minus some. The profile shows some 250,000 clones, roughly 85% of them singletons. Source material: PBMCs or T cells enriched from blood (not recorded which). The origin of the receptors is a woman between 50 and 59 years old who had recovered from COVID-19. The CDR3 runs from the conserved cysteine through the conserved F or W. Fields, in order: D gene, clone size, V gene, J gene, CDR3 protein, CDR3 DNA. The D gene is left open where the match is weak. Part of the rows lack a size; the others show once, few, many or a class for expanded clones.

d_call: TRBD2; clone_size: NA; v_call: TRBV9; j_call: TRBJ2-5; cdr3_aa: CASSGRYGTSGQETQYF; cdr3_nt: TGTGCCAGCAGCGGCAGATACGGGACTAGCGGTCAAGAGACCCAGTACTTC
d_call: TRBD1; clone_size: NA; v_call: TRBV18; j_call: TRBJ1-5; cdr3_aa: CASSVGGQGAQPQHF; cdr3_nt: TGTGCCAGCTCGGTGGGGGGACAGGGCGCCCAGCCCCAGCATTTT
d_call: TRBD2; clone_size: NA; v_call: TRBV28; j_call: TRBJ2-5; cdr3_aa: CASSLSGGTSGRGTQYF; cdr3_nt: TGTGCCAGCAGTTTATCCGGCGGGACTAGCGGGAGAGGGACCCAGTACTTC
d_call: TRBD2; clone_size: few; v_call: TRBV27; j_call: TRBJ2-3; cdr3_aa: CASTSLAAREYF; cdr3_nt: TGTGCCAGCACCTCACTAGCGGCGAGGGAGTATTTT
d_call: TRBD2; clone_size: NA; v_call: TRBV5-1; j_call: TRBJ2-3; cdr3_aa: CASSPLAGTVFSGMTDTQYF; cdr3_nt: TGCGCCAGCAGTCCCTTAGCGGGAACTGTGTTTAGCGGAATGACAGATACGCAGTATTTT
d_call: NA; clone_size: NA; v_call: TRBV4-1; j_call: TRBJ2-2; cdr3_aa: CASSRGSTGAYEELFF; cdr3_nt: TGCGCCAGCAGCCGGGGGTCGACAGGCGCCTATGAGGAGCTGTTTTTT
d_call: TRBD1; clone_size: NA; v_call: TRBV11-1; j_call: TRBJ2-1; cdr3_aa: CASSPGTGFSDEQFF; cdr3_nt: TGTGCCAGCAGCCCTGGGACAGGGTTTTCGGATGAGCAGTTCTTC
d_call: TRBD1; clone_size: NA; v_call: TRBV5-1; j_call: TRBJ1-2; cdr3_aa: CASSSVGTGAYGYTF; cdr3_nt: TGCGCCAGCAGCTCGGTTGGGACAGGGGCCTATGGCTACACCTTC
d_call: NA; clone_size: few; v_call: TRBV5-1; j_call: TRBJ1-1; cdr3_aa: CASSLTGLGNTEAFF; cdr3_nt: TGCGCCAGCAGCTTGACAGGGTTAGGGAACACTGAAGCTTTCTTT
d_call: NA; clone_size: NA; v_call: TRBV7-9; j_call: TRBJ2-3; cdr3_aa: CASSASTDTQYF; cdr3_nt: TGTGCCAGCAGCGCGAGCACAGATACGCAGTATTTT
d_call: TRBD1; clone_size: NA; v_call: TRBV12-3/TRBV12-4; j_call: TRBJ1-1; cdr3_aa: CASTLTGGLEAFF; cdr3_nt: TGTGCCAGCACCCTGACAGGGGGGCTTGAAGCTTTCTTT
d_call: NA; clone_size: once; v_call: TRBV2; j_call: TRBJ2-1; cdr3_aa: CASREKRDEQFF; cdr3_nt: TGTGCCAGCAGGGAAAAGCGGGATGAGCAGTTCTTC
d_call: NA; clone_size: NA; v_call: TRBV3-1/TRBV3-2; j_call: TRBJ2-7; cdr3_aa: CASSARYEQYF; cdr3_nt: TGTGCCAGCAGCGCGAGGTACGAGCAGTACTTC
d_call: TRBD2; clone_size: NA; v_call: TRBV5-1; j_call: TRBJ2-1; cdr3_aa: CASSLPGSGRNNEQFF; cdr3_nt: TGCGCCAGCAGCCTGCCTGGTAGCGGGCGTAACAATGAGCAGTTCTTC
d_call: TRBD1; clone_size: few; v_call: TRBV7-9; j_call: TRBJ1-5; cdr3_aa: CASSLGTGSNQPQHF; cdr3_nt: TGTGCCAGCAGCTTAGGGACAGGCAGCAATCAGCCCCAGCATTTT
d_call: TRBD1; clone_size: NA; v_call: TRBV10-3; j_call: TRBJ1-4; cdr3_aa: CAISTTGARSEKLFF; cdr3_nt: TGTGCCATCAGTACTACAGGGGCTCGAAGTGAAAAACTGTTTTTT